Given below is one TCR beta chain in context. Antigen: not known. CDR3 size: 18 residues. Germline V gives CDR1 SEHNR, CDR2 FQNEAQ (reference sequence). V was clipped by 6 bases and J by 5 bases; unmatched bases: 11. The assay was immunoSEQ multiplex PCR, and TCRdb's table has in-frame clones only and misses some. The repertoire holds 28,000 or so clones, with just under 85% as singletons. This record belongs to a study of graft-versus-host responses after intestinal transplantation. About the study: The transplants performed in recipients were multivisceral, liver-intestinal, or isolated intestinal. Anti-thymocyte globulin induction was given to all recipients, followed by tacrolimus and steroids for roughly 3 years. Study outcomes and limitations: The marrow of recipients harbored GvH clones, and ileum or blood showed some of them first. Early after transplant, HvG clones declined as circulating GvH clones peaked.

The chain recombines TRBV7-9 with TRBJ2-3, with TRBD2 matching over 16 bases. Sequences were derived from unstimulated CD8+ T cells sorted from spleen or lymph node cells, sampled before intestinal transplant. The receptor comes from a human donor who received an intestinal transplant. The DNA for the CDR3 is TGTGCCAGCAGTCCTCCGGGACTAGCGGGGGGGCCTGGAGATACGCAGTATTTT. Its translation is CASSPPGLAGGPGDTQYF. Using reference TRBV7-9 and TRBJ2-3 for the parts outside the CDR3, the full variable domain is DTGVSQNPRHKITKRGQNVTFRCDPISEHNRLYWYRQTLGQGPEFLTYFQNEAQLEKSRLLSDRFSAERPKGSFSTLEIQRTEQGDSAMYLCASSPPGLAGGPGDTQYFGPGTRLTVL.